A selection of T cell receptor beta chains follows, all from one sample in a study of shared clonotypes between healthy human individuals. The table came from immunoSEQ multiplex PCR; TCRdb's copy has only in-frame clones and leaves some out. The sample carries 1.5 million to 2.5 million clones, about 95% recorded once. Sample: naive CD8+ T cells sorted from blood. These receptors came from a man younger than 30 in good health. Both conserved end residues are part of each CDR3. A D gene is named only where the DNA matches it firmly. Some rows have no size entry. The others give once, few or many, or a class for an expanded clone.

D	V	size	J	DNA	CDR3
-	TRBV2	-	TRBJ2-1	TGTGCCAGCAGTGAACCTGACAATGAGCAGTTCTTC	CASSEPDNEQFF
-	TRBV5-6	-	TRBJ2-7	TGTGCCAGCAGCTTGGGGTACGGGGAATCCTACGAGCAGTACTTC	CASSLGYGESYEQYF
-	TRBV19	-	TRBJ2-7	TGTGCCAGTAGTATAACACCAGCCTACGAGCAGTACTTC	CASSITPAYEQYF
-	TRBV9	-	TRBJ2-7	TGTGCCAGCAGCGTGGGCTCTTCTTCGACCTACGAGCAGTACTTC	CASSVGSSSTYEQYF
-	TRBV28	-	TRBJ2-7	TGTGCCAGCAGTTTGGAGGGCAGGGGGTATTTTCCCGAGCAGTACTTC	CASSLEGRGYFPEQYF
-	TRBV7-9	-	TRBJ1-1	TGTGCCAGCAGCTTAGGAGGTGGAGGGACTGAAGCTTTCTTT	CASSLGGGGTEAFF
TRBD2	TRBV28	-	TRBJ2-7	TGTGCCAGCAGCCCTCTCGGGACTAGCGGCTACGAGCAGTACTTC	CASSPLGTSGYEQYF
TRBD1	TRBV5-8	-	TRBJ1-5	TGTGCCAGCAGCACCGGACAGGGGACCAATCAGCCCCAGCATTTT	CASSTGQGTNQPQHF
-	TRBV27	-	TRBJ2-7	TGTGCCAGCAGTCCCTATTACGGGGGCCTAAGCTACGAGCAGTACTTC	CASSPYYGGLSYEQYF
TRBD2	TRBV28	-	TRBJ2-5	TGTGCCAGCAGCGGGGGGGAAGAGACCCAGTACTTC	CASSGGEETQYF
-	TRBV28	-	TRBJ1-2	TGTGCCAGCAGTTTGGTAGGGGACTATGGCTACACCTTC	CASSLVGDYGYTF
-	TRBV6-6	-	TRBJ1-5	TGTGCCAGCAGTTACGCGGACAGCTATCAGCCCCAGCATTTT	CASSYADSYQPQHF
-	TRBV27	-	TRBJ1-2	TGTGCCAGCAGTTTTAGGGGCGATATCGTTCTCTATGGCTACACCTTC	CASSFRGDIVLYGYTF
-	TRBV7-2	-	TRBJ1-1	TGTGCCAGCAGCTTAGCTTTTATGCAGACTGAAGCTTTCTTT	CASSLAFMQTEAFF
-	TRBV6-5	-	TRBJ2-1	TGTGCCAGCAGTTACTCGATAGGGGGGGGAAGTAATGAGCAGTTCTTC	CASSYSIGGGSNEQFF
-	TRBV30	-	TRBJ1-2	TGTGCCTGGACCCTGTACGGTGACTATGGCTACACCTTC	CAWTLYGDYGYTF
-	TRBV5-1	-	TRBJ2-1	TGCGCCAGCAGCTTGATATTTTCTGGGGGCGCTTACAATGAGCAGTTCTTC	CASSLIFSGGAYNEQFF
-	TRBV7-8	-	TRBJ2-7	TGTGCCAGCAGCCCTCTCAGGGGGGGAGGGCTAGAGCAGTACTTC	CASSPLRGGGLEQYF
-	TRBV4-2	-	TRBJ2-3	TGTGCCAGCAGCCAAGATAAGGATACGCAGTATTTT	CASSQDKDTQYF
-	TRBV7-6	once	TRBJ1-5	TGTGCCAGCAGCTTAGGTCCGGGACAGCCCCAGCATTTT	CASSLGPGQPQHF
-	TRBV7-9	-	TRBJ1-6	TGTGCCAGCAGCTTAGAATCCGCACCCCTCCACTTT	CASSLESAPLHF
-	TRBV30	few	TRBJ1-1	TGTGCCTGGAGTCGAAGAAAAGAAGCTTTCTTT	CAWSRRKEAFF
-	TRBV28	-	TRBJ1-6	TGTGCCAGCAGTTTTAGCGGGAATTCACCCCTCCACTTT	CASSFSGNSPLHF
-	TRBV30	-	TRBJ2-3	TGTGCCTGGAGTATTACTAGCACAGATACGCAGTATTTT	CAWSITSTDTQYF
TRBD1	TRBV5-4	-	TRBJ1-1	TGTGCCAGCAGCCCCGAGGGACAGGCGAACACTGAAGCTTTCTTT	CASSPEGQANTEAFF